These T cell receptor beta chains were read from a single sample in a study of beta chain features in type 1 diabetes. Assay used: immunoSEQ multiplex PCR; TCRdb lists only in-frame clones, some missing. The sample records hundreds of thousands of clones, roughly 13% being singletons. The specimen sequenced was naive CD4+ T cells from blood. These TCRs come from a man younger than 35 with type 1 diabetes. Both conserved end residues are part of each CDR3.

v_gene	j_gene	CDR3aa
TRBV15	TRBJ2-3	CATSRAPDTDTQYF
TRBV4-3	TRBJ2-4	CASSQDRSGVNIQYF
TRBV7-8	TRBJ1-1	CASSLAGQGGTEAFF
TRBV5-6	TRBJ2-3	CASSSAGGPDTQYF
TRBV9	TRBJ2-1	CASSPGFRDYNEQFF
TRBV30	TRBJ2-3	CAWSTTRTGTDTQYF
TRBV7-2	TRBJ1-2	CASGTGAANYGYTF
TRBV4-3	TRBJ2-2	CASSQDRSFYTGELFF
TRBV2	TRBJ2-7	CASNEVGQGTVF
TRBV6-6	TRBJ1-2	CASSDRDGGYTF
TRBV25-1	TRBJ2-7	CASSEYDAEQYF
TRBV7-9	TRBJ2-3	CASSFAVHMSGDTDTQYF
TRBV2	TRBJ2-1	CATRLAGELGQFF
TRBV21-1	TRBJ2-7	CASSKVYRDHEQYF
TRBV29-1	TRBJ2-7	CSASGGEQYF
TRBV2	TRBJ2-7	CASSEGTTLRGDF
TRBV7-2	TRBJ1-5	CASSSTGTQTSSNQPQHF
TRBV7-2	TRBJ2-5	CASSLDASGVETQYF
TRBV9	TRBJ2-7	CASSVTTSSYEQYF
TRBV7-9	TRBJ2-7	CASSPRDRGLYEQYF
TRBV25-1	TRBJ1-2	CASSWTGNYGYTF
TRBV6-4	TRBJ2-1	CASSEYVAGIYEQFF
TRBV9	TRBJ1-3	CASGLSGNTIYF
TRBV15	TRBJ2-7	CATSRGREEQYF
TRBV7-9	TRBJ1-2	CASSPGTGRYGYTF